The source of this T cell receptor (beta chain) is a study of human versus mouse CDR3 diversity and MHC coevolution. The table came from immunoSEQ multiplex PCR; TCRdb's copy has only in-frame clones and leaves some out. Of tens of thousands of clones in the sample, 85% to 95% were seen once. Study findings and constraints: Compared with mice, human CDR3s carried more deletions and insertions on average. Humans had the largest estimated TCR beta repertoire, 1.5 million to 2 million clonotypes. Human T cells were selected on about 6 MHC II alleles.

A note on this clone: Its specificity is not known.

Germline CDR1 SGHRS, CDR2 YFSETQ. The V gene lost 4 bases and the J gene lost 6 bases, with 16 bases spanning the gap. The CDR3 length is 14 residues. The chain recombines TRBV5-1 with TRBJ1-2; D gene ambiguous. The origin of this receptor is a person between 55 and 69 years old in good health. Material: naive CD4+ T cells from blood. Subset meaning: CD45RO-negative CD62L-positive naive CD4 T cells. The DNA for the CDR3 is TGCGCCAGCAGCACCTCGGGAGGGAGTCATGGCTACACCTTC. Translated, it gives CASSTSGGSHGYTF.